One and the same sample provided the 13 T cell receptor beta chains below, sequenced in a study of T cells after yellow fever vaccination. In TCRdb, the 5' RACE reads were re-called with MiXCR into one record per CDR3 protein. The data hold 300,000 to 400,000 distinct CDR3 sequences, with more than 5.5% observed a single time. Specimen: PBMCs, collected 5 days after the yellow fever booster vaccination. These receptors were obtained from a man aged 25 to 40 who received the YFV17D yellow fever vaccine.

This clonotype was detected ten times or more. V usage is TRBV7-9 and J usage is TRBJ2-3; D is perhaps TRBD2 (6 bases). The germline CDR1 and CDR2 sequences are SEHNR and FQNEAQ (reference sequence). This CDR3 has 16 residues. Trimming cost V 4 bases and J 4 bases, with 18 bases left between them. The CDR3 coding sequence is TGTGCCAGCAGCTCCCCCCCCATTAGCGGAGCAGATACGCAGTATTTT. Translating it yields CASSSPPISGADTQYF.

The chain carries TRBV5-1 and TRBJ1-3; tentatively, D is TRBD1 (6 bases). This CDR3 is built from 16 residues. V was pared by 0 bases and J by 0 bases, with 10 bases between. The V gene's germline CDR1 is SGHRS and CDR2 YFSETQ. DNA for the CDR3: TGCGCCAGCAGCTTGGGACAGGTTCGCTCTGGAAACACCATATATTTT. It encodes CASSLGQVRSGNTIYF.

The CDR3 region is CAISEPDLAVKETQYF. CDR3 in DNA: TGTGCCATCAGTGAGCCCGATCTAGCGGTTAAAGAGACCCAGTACTTC. The chain links TRBV10-3 to TRBJ2-5; 7 bases fit TRBD2. Germline-derived CDR1 and CDR2 are ENHRY and SYGVKD. CDR3 size: 16 residues. The J segment lost 3 bases and the V segment lost 2 bases, leaving 9 bases of the junction unmatched.

This clonotype turned up a few times. The chain links TRBV24-1 to TRBJ1-5; a possible D gene is TRBD1 (5 bases). The CDR3 is 13 amino acids. The germline V gene encodes CDR1 KGHDR and CDR2 SFDVKD. V was pared by 4 bases and J by 7 bases, with 10 bases between. The CDR3 is CATSEGGRQPQHF. The CDR3 DNA follows: TGTGCCACCAGTGAGGGGGGACGACAGCCCCAGCATTTT.

This chain joins TRBV5-1 and TRBJ1-1; D uncertain. This CDR3 has 15 amino acids. V lost 3 bases to trimming and J lost 3 bases, with 15 bases between them. Germline CDR1 reads SGHRS; CDR2 reads YFSETQ. In nucleotides, the CDR3 is TGCGCCAGCAGCTCGATTGTCGCGGGAGACACTGAAGCTTTCTTT. Translated, it gives CASSSIVAGDTEAFF.

This chain joins TRBV5-1 and TRBJ2-3; tentatively, D is TRBD2 (6 bases). V was shortened by 1 base and J by 5 bases, with 11 bases between the two germline ends. Germline V gene sequence: CDR1 SGHRS, CDR2 YFSETQ. There are 14 residues in the CDR3. The CDR3 DNA sequence: TGCGCCAGCAGCTTGAGCTGGGGAGGAGATACGCAGTATTTT. Protein: CASSLSWGGDTQYF.

The chain uses TRBV7-2 and TRBJ2-2, with TRBD2 identical over 14 bases. CDR1 is SGHTA, CDR2 FQGNSA, per germline. V was clipped by 5 bases and J by 1 base; unmatched bases: 3. This CDR3 region has 17 residues. Here the CDR3 DNA reads TGTGCCAGCAGCACCGGGACTAGCGGGGGGAACACCGGGGAGCTGTTTTTT. Protein product: CASSTGTSGGNTGELFF.

The sample holds a few counts of this clonotype. The rearrangement joins TRBV7-2 to TRBJ1-1; D unresolved. The CDR3 totals 17 residues. V dropped 0 bases and J dropped 1 base, with 15 bases sitting between them. In germline, CDR1 is SGHTA, CDR2 FQGNSA. CDR3 nucleotides: TGTGCCAGCAGCTTAGCGCGCGGTTTGGCGGGGAACACTGAAGCTTTCTTT. Amino acid sequence: CASSLARGLAGNTEAFF.

This clonotype was observed many times. V and J are TRBV20-1 and TRBJ2-5; D remains unclear. Germline V gene sequence: CDR1 DFQATT, CDR2 SNEGSKA (reference sequence). V was trimmed by 6 bases and J by 4 bases, leaving 6 bases between them. This CDR3 contains 10 residues. As DNA, the CDR3 is TGCAGTGCCGAGCGAGAGACCCAGTACTTC. Its protein product is CSAERETQYF.

The chain carries TRBV5-1 and TRBJ2-6; TRBD1 agrees at 7 bases. The CDR3 runs 19 residues. V gave up 4 bases and J gave up 0 bases; unmatched junction bases: 13. Germline CDR1 reads SGHRS; CDR2 reads YFSETQ. The CDR3 bases are TGCGCCAGCAGCCTACAACCGGGACAGCCAAACTCTGGGGCCAACGTCCTGACTTTC. Translating gives CASSLQPGQPNSGANVLTF.

J is TRBJ2-1 and V is TRBV20-1; no clear D gene. V shed 5 bases and J shed 2 bases, with 16 bases lying between them. CDR1 DFQATT and CDR2 SNEGSKA come from the germline V gene (reference sequence). This CDR3 has 15 residues. CDR3 nucleotide sequence: TGCAGTGCTGCGGTGACTCCACTCCCCTACAATGAGCAGTTCTTC. Protein product: CSAAVTPLPYNEQFF.

This clonotype was picked up many times. The rearrangement joins TRBV7-2 to TRBJ2-7; a possible D gene is TRBD1 (6 bases). Germline values: CDR1 SGHTA, CDR2 FQGNSA. The V gene lost 5 bases and the J gene lost 3 bases, with 11 bases spanning the gap. The CDR3 has 13 amino acids. The CDR3, as DNA: TGTGCCAGCAGCCCCCGGACAGTCTACGAGCAGTACTTC. It is translated as CASSPRTVYEQYF.

V gene TRBV5-1 combines with J gene TRBJ2-5; 13 bases are a match to TRBD2. The CDR3 extends over 15 amino acids. Trimming at V came to 0 bases and at J to 6 bases, leaving 2 bases not matched to a gene. Germline CDR1 reads SGHRS; CDR2 reads YFSETQ. The CDR3 nucleotides are TGCGCCAGCAGCTTGGGGACTAGCGGGAGACAGACCCAGTACTTC. Its translation: CASSLGTSGRQTQYF.